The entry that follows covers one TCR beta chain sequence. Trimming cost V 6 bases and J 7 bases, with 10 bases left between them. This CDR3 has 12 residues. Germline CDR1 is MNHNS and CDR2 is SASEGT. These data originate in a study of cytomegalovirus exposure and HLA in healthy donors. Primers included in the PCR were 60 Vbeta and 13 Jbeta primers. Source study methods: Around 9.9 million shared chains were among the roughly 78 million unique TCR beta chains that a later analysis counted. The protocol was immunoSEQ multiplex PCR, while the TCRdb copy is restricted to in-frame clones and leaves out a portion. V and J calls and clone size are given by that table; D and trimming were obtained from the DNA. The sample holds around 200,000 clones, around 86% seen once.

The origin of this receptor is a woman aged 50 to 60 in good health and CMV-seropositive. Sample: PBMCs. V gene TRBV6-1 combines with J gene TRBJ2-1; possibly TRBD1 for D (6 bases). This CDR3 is CASRLGQNEQFF. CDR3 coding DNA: TGTGCCAGCAGACTCGGACAGAATGAGCAGTTCTTC.